The clone carrying this TCR beta chain was detected many times. TCRdb re-analysed the reads in MiXCR, keeping a single row per CDR3 protein. The sample contains 200,000 to 250,000 distinct CDR3 sequences, about 28% of which appear only once. The source of the sample is a study of kidney transplant recipient with SARS-CoV-2 infection. This CDR3 spans 16 amino acids. Trimming removed 7 bases from V and 4 bases from J, with 23 bases in between. Germline CDR1 SQVTM, CDR2 ANQGSEA. This rearrangement joins TRBV29-1 to TRBJ2-1, with a possible D match to TRBD2 (6 bases). The specimen comprised a blood sample, sampled at baseline and on approximately day 120 from a kidney transplant recipient. This receptor was obtained from a male patient younger than 45 who had COVID-19 and was a kidney transplant recipient. Some T cells may have originated in the graft donor. CDR3 amino acids: CSGGGGARRPYNEQFF. In nucleotides, the CDR3 is TGCAGCGGTGGTGGAGGGGCTCGACGTCCTTACAATGAGCAGTTCTTC.